Listed below are T cell receptor beta chains from one sample, sequenced in a study of shared clonotypes between healthy human individuals. Data came from immunoSEQ multiplex PCR; TCRdb stores just in-frame clones and leaves some out. The table has 1.6 million or so clones, about 98.5% seen once. Sequencing input: naive CD4+ T cells sorted from blood. The receptors originated from a man aged 25 to 40 in good health. Both conserved end residues are part of each CDR3. The order of the fields is CDR3 length, clone size, V gene, J gene, D gene, CDR3 protein, CDR3 DNA. The D gene is left open where the match is weak. Some rows mark clone size as missing; the rest say once, few, many or name a class of expanded clone.

len: 15
abundance: NA
v_gene: TRBV5-4
j_gene: TRBJ2-7
d_gene: NA
CDR3aa: CASSLSHVGNYEQYF
CDR3nt: TGTGCCAGCAGCTTGTCGCATGTCGGAAACTACGAGCAGTACTTC

len: 14
abundance: NA
v_gene: TRBV6-5
j_gene: TRBJ2-4
d_gene: TRBD1
CDR3aa: CASSRGQGAYIQYF
CDR3nt: TGTGCCAGCAGTAGAGGACAGGGGGCGTACATTCAGTACTTC

len: 16
abundance: NA
v_gene: TRBV9
j_gene: TRBJ2-3
d_gene: TRBD1
CDR3aa: CASSVEGRGLTDTQYF
CDR3nt: TGTGCCAGCAGCGTAGAGGGCAGGGGGCTGACAGATACGCAGTATTTT

len: 14
abundance: NA
v_gene: TRBV18
j_gene: TRBJ1-5
d_gene: NA
CDR3aa: CASSSRRGNQPQHF
CDR3nt: TGTGCCAGCTCATCCCGTCGGGGTAATCAGCCCCAGCATTTT

len: 16
abundance: NA
v_gene: TRBV2
j_gene: TRBJ2-1
d_gene: TRBD1
CDR3aa: CASSTTGAANYNEQFF
CDR3nt: TGTGCCAGCAGCACCACAGGGGCCGCAAACTACAATGAGCAGTTCTTC

len: 12
abundance: NA
v_gene: TRBV11-2
j_gene: TRBJ1-1
d_gene: NA
CDR3aa: CASSLDTDEAFF
CDR3nt: TGTGCCAGCAGCTTAGATACGGACGAAGCTTTCTTT

len: 14
abundance: NA
v_gene: TRBV7-2
j_gene: TRBJ1-4
d_gene: TRBD1
CDR3aa: CASSTGDGNEKLFF
CDR3nt: TGTGCCAGCTCGACAGGGGATGGGAATGAAAAACTGTTTTTT

len: 17
abundance: NA
v_gene: TRBV15
j_gene: TRBJ2-7
d_gene: TRBD2
CDR3aa: CATSRGGGTSGSLQQYF
CDR3nt: TGTGCCACCAGCAGAGGCGGAGGGACTAGCGGGAGTTTGCAGCAGTACTTC

len: 13
abundance: NA
v_gene: TRBV5-5
j_gene: TRBJ1-5
d_gene: NA
CDR3aa: CASSLVSNQPQHF
CDR3nt: TGTGCCAGCAGCTTGGTAAGCAATCAGCCCCAGCATTTT

len: 14
abundance: NA
v_gene: TRBV5-1
j_gene: TRBJ2-3
d_gene: NA
CDR3aa: CASSRGLDTDTQYF
CDR3nt: TGCGCCAGCAGCCGGGGCCTAGACACAGATACGCAGTATTTT

len: 13
abundance: NA
v_gene: TRBV2
j_gene: TRBJ2-2
d_gene: NA
CDR3aa: CASNPAGARELFF
CDR3nt: TGTGCCAGCAATCCGGCTGGAGCCCGGGAGCTGTTTTTT

len: 13
abundance: NA
v_gene: TRBV2
j_gene: TRBJ2-1
d_gene: NA
CDR3aa: CASSARTLPEQFF
CDR3nt: TGTGCCAGCAGTGCTAGGACTCTGCCTGAGCAGTTCTTC

len: 16
abundance: NA
v_gene: TRBV11-3
j_gene: TRBJ2-1
d_gene: NA
CDR3aa: CASSLNLGSSYNEQFF
CDR3nt: TGTGCCAGCAGCTTAAATTTGGGTTCCTCCTACAATGAGCAGTTCTTC

len: 16
abundance: once
v_gene: TRBV7-6
j_gene: TRBJ1-3
d_gene: TRBD1
CDR3aa: CASSLGTGLSGNTIYF
CDR3nt: TGTGCCAGCAGCTTAGGGACAGGGCTCTCTGGAAACACCATATATTTT

len: 16
abundance: NA
v_gene: TRBV28
j_gene: TRBJ1-2
d_gene: NA
CDR3aa: CASSSQQTGSRYGYTF
CDR3nt: TGTGCCAGCAGTTCCCAACAAACAGGGTCTCGATATGGCTACACCTTC

len: 15
abundance: NA
v_gene: TRBV19
j_gene: TRBJ2-5
d_gene: NA
CDR3aa: CASSMQGATRETQYF
CDR3nt: TGTGCCAGTAGTATGCAGGGCGCGACAAGGGAGACCCAGTACTTC

len: 15
abundance: NA
v_gene: TRBV18
j_gene: TRBJ2-6
d_gene: NA
CDR3aa: CASSWAFSGANVLTF
CDR3nt: TGTGCCAGCTCTTGGGCTTTCTCTGGGGCCAACGTCCTGACTTTC

len: 14
abundance: NA
v_gene: TRBV27
j_gene: TRBJ2-7
d_gene: NA
CDR3aa: CASSLTAGAGEQYF
CDR3nt: TGTGCCAGCAGTTTAACTGCAGGGGCAGGGGAGCAGTACTTC

len: 18
abundance: once
v_gene: TRBV19
j_gene: TRBJ1-2
d_gene: TRBD1
CDR3aa: CASSIKRAGQGLSRGYTF
CDR3nt: TGTGCCAGTAGTATTAAGAGGGCTGGACAGGGTCTTTCACGCGGCTACACCTTC

len: 15
abundance: NA
v_gene: TRBV5-1
j_gene: TRBJ2-2
d_gene: NA
CDR3aa: CASSSGLTNTGELFF
CDR3nt: TGCGCCAGCAGCTCGGGACTTACGAACACCGGGGAGCTGTTTTTT

len: 13
abundance: NA
v_gene: TRBV7-3
j_gene: TRBJ2-2
d_gene: NA
CDR3aa: CASSRRFSGELFF
CDR3nt: TGTGCCAGCAGCCGTAGGTTTTCCGGGGAGCTGTTTTTT

len: 14
abundance: NA
v_gene: TRBV7-9
j_gene: TRBJ2-7
d_gene: NA
CDR3aa: CASSLAGWSYEQYF
CDR3nt: TGTGCCAGCAGCTTAGCGGGTTGGTCCTACGAGCAGTACTTC

len: 13
abundance: NA
v_gene: TRBV30
j_gene: TRBJ2-5
d_gene: NA
CDR3aa: CAWSARQQETQYF
CDR3nt: TGTGCCTGGAGTGCACGGCAGCAAGAGACCCAGTACTTC

len: 17
abundance: NA
v_gene: TRBV27
j_gene: TRBJ1-1
d_gene: NA
CDR3aa: CASSLSSGPPRRGEAFF
CDR3nt: TGTGCCAGCAGTTTATCCTCGGGACCCCCACGACGAGGTGAAGCTTTCTTT

len: 13
abundance: NA
v_gene: TRBV6-6
j_gene: TRBJ1-1
d_gene: NA
CDR3aa: CASHPKTGTEAFF
CDR3nt: TGTGCCAGCCATCCAAAGACGGGGACTGAAGCTTTCTTT

len: 15
abundance: NA
v_gene: TRBV7-8
j_gene: TRBJ2-7
d_gene: NA
CDR3aa: CASSRTATPTYEQYF
CDR3nt: TGTGCCAGCAGTCGGACAGCCACCCCTACCTACGAGCAGTACTTC

len: 14
abundance: NA
v_gene: TRBV7-2
j_gene: TRBJ2-3
d_gene: NA
CDR3aa: CASKRVPSTDTQYF
CDR3nt: TGTGCCAGCAAACGGGTTCCTAGCACAGATACGCAGTATTTT

len: 11
abundance: NA
v_gene: TRBV6-5
j_gene: TRBJ2-3
d_gene: NA
CDR3aa: CASRRLNTQYF
CDR3nt: TGTGCCAGCAGGCGTCTAAATACGCAGTATTTT

len: 15
abundance: NA
v_gene: TRBV19
j_gene: TRBJ2-1
d_gene: TRBD2
CDR3aa: CASSTLPGTINEQFF
CDR3nt: TGTGCCAGTAGTACCCTGCCCGGGACTATCAATGAGCAGTTCTTC